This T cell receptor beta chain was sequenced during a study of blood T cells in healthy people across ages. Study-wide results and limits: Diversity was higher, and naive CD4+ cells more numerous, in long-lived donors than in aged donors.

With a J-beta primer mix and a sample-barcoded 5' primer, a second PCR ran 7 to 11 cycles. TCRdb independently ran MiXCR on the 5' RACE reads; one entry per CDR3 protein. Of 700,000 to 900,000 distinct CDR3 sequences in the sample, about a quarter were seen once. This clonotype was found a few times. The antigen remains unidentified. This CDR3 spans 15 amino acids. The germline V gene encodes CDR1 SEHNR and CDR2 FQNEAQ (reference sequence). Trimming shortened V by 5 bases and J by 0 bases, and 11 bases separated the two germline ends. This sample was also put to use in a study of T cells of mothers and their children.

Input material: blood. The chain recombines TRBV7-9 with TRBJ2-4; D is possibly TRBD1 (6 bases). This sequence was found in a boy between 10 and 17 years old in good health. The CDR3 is CASSVTGQAKNIQYF. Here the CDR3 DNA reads TGTGCCAGCAGCGTAACAGGGCAAGCCAAAAACATTCAGTACTTC.